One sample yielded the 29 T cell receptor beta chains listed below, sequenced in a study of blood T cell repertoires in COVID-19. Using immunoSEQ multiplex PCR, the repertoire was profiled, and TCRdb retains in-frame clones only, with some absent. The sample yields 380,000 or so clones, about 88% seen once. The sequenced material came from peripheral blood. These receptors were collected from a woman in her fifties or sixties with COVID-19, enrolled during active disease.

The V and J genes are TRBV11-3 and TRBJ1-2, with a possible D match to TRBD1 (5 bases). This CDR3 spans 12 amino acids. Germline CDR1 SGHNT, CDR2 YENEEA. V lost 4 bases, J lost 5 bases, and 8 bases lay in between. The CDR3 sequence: CASSSGGYGYTF. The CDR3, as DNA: TGTGCCAGCAGCTCGGGGGGGTATGGCTACACCTTC.

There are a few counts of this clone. The CDR3 nucleotides read TGTGCCAGCAGCTTCTCCCAGCAGGGGGCAAATTCACCCCTCCACTTT. The encoded protein is CASSFSQQGANSPLHF. V usage is TRBV13 and J usage is TRBJ1-6, with TRBD1 identical over 8 bases. Losses at the gene ends were 3 bases for V and 7 bases for J; bases not matched to a gene: 8. CDR1 and CDR2 (germline): PRHDT, FYEKMQ (reference sequence). The CDR3 loop spans 16 amino acids.

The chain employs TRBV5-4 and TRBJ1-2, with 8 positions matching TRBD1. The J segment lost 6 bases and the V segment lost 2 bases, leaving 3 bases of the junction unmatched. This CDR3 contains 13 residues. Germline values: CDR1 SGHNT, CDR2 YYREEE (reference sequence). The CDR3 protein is CASSLQGENGYTF. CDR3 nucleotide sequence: TGTGCCAGCAGCTTACAGGGGGAGAATGGCTACACCTTC.

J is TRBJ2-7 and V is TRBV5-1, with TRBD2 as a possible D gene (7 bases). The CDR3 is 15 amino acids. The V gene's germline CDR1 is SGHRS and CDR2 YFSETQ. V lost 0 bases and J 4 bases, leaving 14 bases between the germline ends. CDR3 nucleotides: TGCGCCAGCAGCTTGGTGCAGGGGACTAAATACGAGCAGTACTTC. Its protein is CASSLVQGTKYEQYF.

The CDR3 reads CASSLASGDRYGYTF. The CDR3 DNA is TGCGCCAGCAGCTTGGCATCGGGGGATCGGTATGGCTACACCTTC. The V and J genes are TRBV5-1 and TRBJ1-2; tentative D call: TRBD1 (5 bases). The CDR3 covers 15 residues. The ends were cut back, 0 bases at V and 5 bases at J, with 14 bases in the middle. In germline, CDR1 is SGHRS, CDR2 YFSETQ.

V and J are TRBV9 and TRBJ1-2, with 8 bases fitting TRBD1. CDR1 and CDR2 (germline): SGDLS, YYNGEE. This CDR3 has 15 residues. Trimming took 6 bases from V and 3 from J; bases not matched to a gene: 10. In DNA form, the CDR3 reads TGTGCCAGCACCCACCAGGGGGCGAGTGACTATGGCTACACCTTC. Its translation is CASTHQGASDYGYTF. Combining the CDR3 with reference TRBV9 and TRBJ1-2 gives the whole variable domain DSGVTQTPKHLITATGQRVTLRCSPRSGDLSVYWYQQSLDQGLQFLIQYYNGEERAKGNILERFSAQQFPDLHSELNLSSLELGDSALYFCASTHQGASDYGYTFGSGTRLTVV.

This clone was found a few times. CDR3 sequence (DNA): TGCGCCAGCAGTCCAACAGGGGGCGCGGCCGGCTACACCTTC. It specifies CASSPTGGAAGYTF. This chain uses TRBV5-1 with TRBJ1-2; TRBD1 matches 9 bases. Trimming at V came to 5 bases and at J to 8 bases, leaving 10 bases not matched to a gene. The CDR3 runs 14 residues. Germline CDR1 is SGHRS and CDR2 is YFSETQ.

CDR3 region: CATCSGGGYGYTF. CDR3 DNA: TGTGCCACCTGCAGCGGGGGCGGCTATGGCTACACCTTC. The chain uses TRBV6-5 and TRBJ1-2, with a possible D match to TRBD1 (6 bases). The CDR3 consists of 13 residues. Germline-derived CDR1 and CDR2 are MNHEY and SVGAGI. V was trimmed by 10 bases and J by 4 bases, leaving 16 bases between them.

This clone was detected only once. As DNA, the CDR3 is TGTGCCAGCAGCTTAGGTAGCGGGGGGCGCACAGATACGCAGTATTTT. It yields the protein CASSLGSGGRTDTQYF. The chain combines TRBV7-6 with TRBJ2-3; 10 nucleotides line up with TRBD2. Trimming removed 1 base from V and 1 base from J; junction bases left unmatched: 2. CDR1 SGHVS and CDR2 FNYEAQ come from the germline V gene. This CDR3 comprises 16 residues.

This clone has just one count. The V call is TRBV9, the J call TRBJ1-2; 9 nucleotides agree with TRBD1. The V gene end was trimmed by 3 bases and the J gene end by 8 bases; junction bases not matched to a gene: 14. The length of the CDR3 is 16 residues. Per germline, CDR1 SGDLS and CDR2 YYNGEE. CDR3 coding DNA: TGTGCCAGCAGCGAATCCGGGGGACAGGGCTGGCTCGGCTACACCTTC. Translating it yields CASSESGGQGWLGYTF. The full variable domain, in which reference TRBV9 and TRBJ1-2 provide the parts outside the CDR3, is DSGVTQTPKHLITATGQRVTLRCSPRSGDLSVYWYQQSLDQGLQFLIQYYNGEERAKGNILERFSAQQFPDLHSELNLSSLELGDSALYFCASSESGGQGWLGYTFGSGTRLTVV.

This CDR3 is CASSPQGVVTEAFF. Written as DNA, the CDR3 is TGTGCCAGCTCACCACAGGGGGTGGTTACTGAAGCTTTCTTT. The V gene is TRBV18, the J gene TRBJ1-1; possibly TRBD1 for D (6 bases). This CDR3 contains 14 residues. From germline, CDR1 is KGHSH and CDR2 LQKENI. V lost 1 base to trimming and J lost 5 bases, with 11 bases between them.

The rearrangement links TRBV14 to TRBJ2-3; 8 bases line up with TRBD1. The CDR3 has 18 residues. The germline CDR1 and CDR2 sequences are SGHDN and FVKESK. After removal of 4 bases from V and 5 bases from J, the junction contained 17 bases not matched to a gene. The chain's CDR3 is CASSPHSWGQVGGDTQYF. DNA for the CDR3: TGTGCCAGCAGCCCTCATTCGTGGGGACAGGTCGGGGGAGATACGCAGTATTTT.

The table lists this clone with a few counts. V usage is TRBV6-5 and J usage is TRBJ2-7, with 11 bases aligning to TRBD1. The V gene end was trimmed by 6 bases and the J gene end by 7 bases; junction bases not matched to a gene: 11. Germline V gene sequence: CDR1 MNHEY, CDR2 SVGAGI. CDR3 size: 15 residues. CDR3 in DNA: TGTGCCAGCAGACGTCCGGGACAGGGGGTTGTAGAGCAGTACTTC. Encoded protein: CASRRPGQGVVEQYF.

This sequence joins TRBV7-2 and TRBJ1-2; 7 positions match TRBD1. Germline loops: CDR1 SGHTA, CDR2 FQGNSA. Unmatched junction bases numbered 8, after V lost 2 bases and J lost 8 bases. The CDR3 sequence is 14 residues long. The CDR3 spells CASSLYQGEGGYTF. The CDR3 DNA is TGTGCCAGCAGCTTATACCAGGGGGAAGGGGGCTACACCTTC.

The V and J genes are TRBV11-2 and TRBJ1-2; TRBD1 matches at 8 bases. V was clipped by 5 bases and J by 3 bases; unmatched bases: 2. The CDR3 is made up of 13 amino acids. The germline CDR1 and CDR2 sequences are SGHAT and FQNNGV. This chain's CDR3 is CASSLDRDYGYTF. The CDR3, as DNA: TGTGCCAGCAGCCTGGACAGGGACTATGGCTACACCTTC. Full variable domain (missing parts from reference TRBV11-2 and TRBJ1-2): EAGVAQSPRYKIIEKRQSVAFWCNPISGHATLYWYQQILGQGPKLLIQFQNNGVVDDSQLPKDRFSAERLKGVDSTLKIQPAKLEDSAVYLCASSLDRDYGYTFGSGTRLTVV.

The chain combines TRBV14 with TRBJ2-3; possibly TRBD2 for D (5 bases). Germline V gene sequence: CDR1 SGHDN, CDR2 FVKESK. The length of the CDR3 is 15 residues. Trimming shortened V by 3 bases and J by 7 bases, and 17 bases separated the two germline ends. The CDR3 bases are TGTGCCAGCAGCCAGGATCTGGACTCCGTGTATACGCAGTATTTT. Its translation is CASSQDLDSVYTQYF. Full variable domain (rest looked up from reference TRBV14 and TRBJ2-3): EAGVTQFPSHSVIEKGQTVTLRCDPISGHDNLYWYRRVMGKEIKFLLHFVKESKQDESGMPNNRFLAERTGGTYSTLKVQPAELEDSGVYFCASSQDLDSVYTQYFGPGTRLTVL.

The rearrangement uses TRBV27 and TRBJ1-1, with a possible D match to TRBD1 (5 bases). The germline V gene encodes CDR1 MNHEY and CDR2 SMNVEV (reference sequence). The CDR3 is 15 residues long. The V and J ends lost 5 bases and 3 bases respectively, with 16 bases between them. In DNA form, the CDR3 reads TGTGCCAGCAGTCCCGCCGGGGGGTTCGACACTGAAGCTTTCTTT. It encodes CASSPAGGFDTEAFF.

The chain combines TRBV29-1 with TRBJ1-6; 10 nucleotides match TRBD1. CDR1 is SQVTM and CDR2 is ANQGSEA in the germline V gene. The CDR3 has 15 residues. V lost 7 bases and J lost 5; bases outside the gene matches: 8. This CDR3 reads CSARTGGVHNSPLHF. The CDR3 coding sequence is TGCAGCGCCCGGACAGGGGGGGTACATAATTCACCCCTCCACTTT.

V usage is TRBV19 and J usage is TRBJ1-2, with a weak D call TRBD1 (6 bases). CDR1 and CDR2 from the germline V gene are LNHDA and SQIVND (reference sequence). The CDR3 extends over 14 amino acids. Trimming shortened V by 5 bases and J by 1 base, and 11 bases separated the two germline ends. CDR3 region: CASSHAGDNYGYTF. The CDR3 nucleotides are TGTGCCAGTAGTCACGCAGGGGATAACTATGGCTACACCTTC.

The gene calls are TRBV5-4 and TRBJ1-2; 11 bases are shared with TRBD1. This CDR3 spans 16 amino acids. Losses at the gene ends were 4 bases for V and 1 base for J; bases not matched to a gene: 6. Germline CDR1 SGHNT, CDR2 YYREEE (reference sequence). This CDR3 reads CASSPAGTGGNYGYTF. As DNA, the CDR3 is TGTGCCAGCAGCCCGGCCGGGACAGGGGGTAACTATGGCTACACCTTC.

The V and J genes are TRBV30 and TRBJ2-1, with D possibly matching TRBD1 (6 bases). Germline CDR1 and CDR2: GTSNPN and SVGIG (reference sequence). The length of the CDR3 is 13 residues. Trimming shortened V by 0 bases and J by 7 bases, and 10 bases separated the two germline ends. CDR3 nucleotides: TGTGCCTGGAGTGTACAGGGTCCGAATGAGCAGTTCTTC. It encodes CAWSVQGPNEQFF.

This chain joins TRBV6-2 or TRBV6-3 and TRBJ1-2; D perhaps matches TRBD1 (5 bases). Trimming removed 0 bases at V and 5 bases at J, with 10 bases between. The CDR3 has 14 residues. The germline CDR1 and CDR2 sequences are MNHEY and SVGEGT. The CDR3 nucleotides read TGTGCCAGCAGTTACTCGTTGGGGCGGTATGGCTACACCTTC. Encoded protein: CASSYSLGRYGYTF.

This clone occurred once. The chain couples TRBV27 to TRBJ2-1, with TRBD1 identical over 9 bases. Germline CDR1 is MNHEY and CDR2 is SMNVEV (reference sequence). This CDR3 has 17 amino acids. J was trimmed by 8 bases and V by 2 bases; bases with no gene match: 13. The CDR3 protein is CASSLIVGQGISDEQFF. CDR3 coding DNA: TGTGCCAGCAGTTTAATTGTCGGACAGGGGATTAGCGATGAGCAGTTCTTC.

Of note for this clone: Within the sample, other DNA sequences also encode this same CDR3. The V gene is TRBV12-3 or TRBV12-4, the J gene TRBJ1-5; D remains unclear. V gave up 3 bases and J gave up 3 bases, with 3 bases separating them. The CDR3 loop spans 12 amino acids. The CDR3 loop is CASSLYNQPQHF. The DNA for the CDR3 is TGTGCCAGCAGTTTGTACAATCAGCCCCAGCATTTT.

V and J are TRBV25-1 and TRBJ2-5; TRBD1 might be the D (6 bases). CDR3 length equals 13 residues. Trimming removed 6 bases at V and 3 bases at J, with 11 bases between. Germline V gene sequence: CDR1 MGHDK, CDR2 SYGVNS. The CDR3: CASRSYREETQYF. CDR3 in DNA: TGTGCCAGCAGGTCCTACAGGGAAGAGACCCAGTACTTC. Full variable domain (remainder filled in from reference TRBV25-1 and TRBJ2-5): EADIYQTPRYLVIGTGKKITLECSQTMGHDKMYWYQQDPGMELHLIHYSYGVNSTEKGDLSSESTVSRIRTEHFPLTLESARPSHTSQYLCASRSYREETQYFGPGTRLLVL.

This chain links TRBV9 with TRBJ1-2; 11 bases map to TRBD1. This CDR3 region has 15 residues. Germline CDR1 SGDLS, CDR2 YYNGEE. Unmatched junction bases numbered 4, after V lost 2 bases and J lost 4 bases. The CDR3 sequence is CASSVRTGGLYGYTF. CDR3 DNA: TGTGCCAGCAGCGTCAGGACAGGGGGCCTCTATGGCTACACCTTC.

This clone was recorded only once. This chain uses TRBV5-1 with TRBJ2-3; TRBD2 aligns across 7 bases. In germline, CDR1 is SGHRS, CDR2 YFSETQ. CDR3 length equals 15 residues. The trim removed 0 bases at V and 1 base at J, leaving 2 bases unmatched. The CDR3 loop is CASSLVAGGTDTQYF. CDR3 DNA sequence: TGCGCCAGCAGCTTGGTTGCGGGGGGCACAGATACGCAGTATTTT.

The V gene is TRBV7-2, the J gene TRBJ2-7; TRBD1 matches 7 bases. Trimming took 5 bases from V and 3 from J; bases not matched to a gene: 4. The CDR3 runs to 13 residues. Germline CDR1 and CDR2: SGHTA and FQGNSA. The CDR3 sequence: CASSPTGSYEQYF. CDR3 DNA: TGTGCCAGCAGCCCGACAGGGAGCTACGAGCAGTACTTC.

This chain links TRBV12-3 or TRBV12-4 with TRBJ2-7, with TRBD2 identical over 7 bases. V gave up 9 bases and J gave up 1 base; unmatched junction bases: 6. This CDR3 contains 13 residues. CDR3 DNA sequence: TGTGCCAGTGCGGGGGTGAGGTCCTACGAGCAGTACTTC. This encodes CASAGVRSYEQYF.